This TCR beta chain was identified during a study of response to subunit inactivated influenza vaccine. Study-level results: Authors suggested each seasonal influenza vaccination recruits few new T cells.

Each CDR3 protein gets one entry after TCRdb re-called the RT-PCR reads with MiXCR. The sample lists around 540,000 distinct CDR3 sequences, around 11% occurring once. CDR1 is SGHRS, CDR2 YFSETQ, per germline. This CDR3 has 16 amino acids. The ends lost 0 bases at V and 2 bases at J; junction bases unmatched: 5. Comments on this clonotype: The target antigen is unknown.

The sample consisted of PBMCs from blood, taken on the day of vaccination. This receptor was obtained from a man between 45 and 60 years old who received an inactivated influenza vaccine. V gene TRBV5-1 combines with J gene TRBJ2-5, with 9 bases that match TRBD2. CDR3 sequence reads: CASSLGPSGTQETQYF. The CDR3 coding sequence is TGCGCCAGCAGCTTGGGTCCTAGCGGGACTCAAGAGACCCAGTACTTC.